This T cell receptor beta chain was sequenced during a study of beta chain features in type 1 diabetes. On this clone: The antigen remains unidentified.

Germline V gives CDR1 SGHTA, CDR2 FQGNSA. Between the trimmed V and J ends, which lost 1 base and 3 bases, there was a span of 10 bases. The CDR3 contains 15 residues. Findings and limits, study-wide: Across all four CD4+ subsets, people with type 1 diabetes showed modestly shorter TCRB CDR3s. Relative to healthy donors, patients appeared to have naive, central memory and Treg TCRB repertoires that were more similar.

Expressed TCRB transcripts were sequenced after all isolated RNA was converted to cDNA. The assay was immunoSEQ multiplex PCR, and TCRdb's table has in-frame clones only and misses some. The table records about 150,000 clones, over 8.5% of them present only once. The clonotype originates from a young man in good health. The chain joins TRBV7-2 to TRBJ2-1; D might be TRBD2 (6 bases). Input material: central memory CD4+ T cells from blood. CDR3 coding DNA: TGTGCCAGCAGCTTAGGTCGCGGGATCTACAATGAGCAGTTCTTC. It is translated as CASSLGRGIYNEQFF.